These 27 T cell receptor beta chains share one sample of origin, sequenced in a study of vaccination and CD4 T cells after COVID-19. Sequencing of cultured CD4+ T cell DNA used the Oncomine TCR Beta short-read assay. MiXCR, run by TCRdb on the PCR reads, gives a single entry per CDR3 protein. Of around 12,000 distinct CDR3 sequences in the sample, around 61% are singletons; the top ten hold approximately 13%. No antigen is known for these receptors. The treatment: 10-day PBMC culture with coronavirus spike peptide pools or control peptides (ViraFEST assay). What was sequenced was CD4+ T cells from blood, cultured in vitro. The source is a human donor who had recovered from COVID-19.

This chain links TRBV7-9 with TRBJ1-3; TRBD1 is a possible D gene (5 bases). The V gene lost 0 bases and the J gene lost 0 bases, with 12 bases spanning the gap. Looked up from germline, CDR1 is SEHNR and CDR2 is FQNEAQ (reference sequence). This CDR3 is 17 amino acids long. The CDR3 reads CASSLALSTGSGNTIYF. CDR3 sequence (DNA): TGTGCCAGCAGCTTAGCGCTAAGCACAGGCTCTGGAAACACCATATATTTT.

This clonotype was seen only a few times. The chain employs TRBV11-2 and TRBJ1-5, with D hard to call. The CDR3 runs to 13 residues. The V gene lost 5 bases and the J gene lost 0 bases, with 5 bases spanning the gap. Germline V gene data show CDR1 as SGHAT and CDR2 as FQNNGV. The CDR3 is CASSRDSNQPQHF. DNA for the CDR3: TGTGCCAGCAGCAGGGATAGCAATCAGCCCCAGCATTTT.

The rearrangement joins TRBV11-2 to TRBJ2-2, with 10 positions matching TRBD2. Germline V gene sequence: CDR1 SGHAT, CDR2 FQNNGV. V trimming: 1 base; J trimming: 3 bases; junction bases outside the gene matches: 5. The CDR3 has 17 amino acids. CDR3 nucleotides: TGTGCCAGCAGCTTAGTCGCACTAGCGGGATACACCGGGGAGCTGTTTTTT. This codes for CASSLVALAGYTGELFF.

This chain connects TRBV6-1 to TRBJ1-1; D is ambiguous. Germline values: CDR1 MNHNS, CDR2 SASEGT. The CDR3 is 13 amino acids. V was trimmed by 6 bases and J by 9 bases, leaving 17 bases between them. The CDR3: CASSPVGGVQAFF. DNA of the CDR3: TGTGCCAGCAGCCCAGTAGGTGGAGTACAAGCTTTCTTT.

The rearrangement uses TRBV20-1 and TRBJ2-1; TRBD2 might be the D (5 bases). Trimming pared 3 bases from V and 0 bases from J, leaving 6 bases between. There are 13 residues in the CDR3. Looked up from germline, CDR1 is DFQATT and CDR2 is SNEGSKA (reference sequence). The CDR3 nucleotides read TGCAGTGCTAGCCGGGGCTCCTACAATGAGCAGTTCTTC. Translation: CSASRGSYNEQFF.

The DNA for the CDR3 is TGCAGCGTTCGTTTCGAGGGCGCGGTTCGGGAGCAGTACTTC. As protein: CSVRFEGAVREQYF. The V call is TRBV29-1, the J call TRBJ2-7; possible D gene TRBD2, 5 bases. Germline V CDR1 and CDR2: SQVTM, ANQGSEA. The CDR3 is made up of 14 amino acids. Deletions cut 5 bases from V and 7 bases from J, with 21 bases between.

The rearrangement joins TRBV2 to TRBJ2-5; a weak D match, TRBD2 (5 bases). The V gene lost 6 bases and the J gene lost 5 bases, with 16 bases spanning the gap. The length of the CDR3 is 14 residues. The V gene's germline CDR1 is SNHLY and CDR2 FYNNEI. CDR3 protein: CASSAGIHRETQYF. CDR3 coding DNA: TGTGCCAGCAGCGCCGGGATCCACCGGGAGACCCAGTACTTC. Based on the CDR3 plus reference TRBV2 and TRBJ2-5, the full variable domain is EPEVTQTPSHQVTQMGQEVILRCVPISNHLYFYWYRQILGQKVEFLVSFYNNEISEKSEIFDDQFSVERPDGSNFTLKIRSTKLEDSAMYFCASSAGIHRETQYFGPGTRLLVL.

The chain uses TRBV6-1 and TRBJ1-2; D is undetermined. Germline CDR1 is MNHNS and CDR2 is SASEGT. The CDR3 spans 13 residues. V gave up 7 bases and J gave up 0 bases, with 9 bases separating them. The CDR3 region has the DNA TGTGCCAGCACATTGGGAGCTAACTATGGCTACACCTTC. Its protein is CASTLGANYGYTF.

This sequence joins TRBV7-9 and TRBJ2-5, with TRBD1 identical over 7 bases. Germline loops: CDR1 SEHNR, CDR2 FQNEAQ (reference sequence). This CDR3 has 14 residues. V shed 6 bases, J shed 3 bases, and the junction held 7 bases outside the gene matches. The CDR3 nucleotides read TGTGCCAGCAGACCTTGGACAGGAAAAGAGACCCAGTACTTC. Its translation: CASRPWTGKETQYF.

CDR3 residues: CSASRATEAFF. CDR3 nucleotides: TGCAGTGCTAGCCGGGCCACTGAAGCTTTCTTT. The J gene is TRBJ1-1, the V gene TRBV20-1; D remains unclear. Germline V gene sequence: CDR1 DFQATT, CDR2 SNEGSKA (reference sequence). The CDR3 extends over 11 amino acids. V was cut by 3 bases and J by 4 bases, with 6 bases left in between.

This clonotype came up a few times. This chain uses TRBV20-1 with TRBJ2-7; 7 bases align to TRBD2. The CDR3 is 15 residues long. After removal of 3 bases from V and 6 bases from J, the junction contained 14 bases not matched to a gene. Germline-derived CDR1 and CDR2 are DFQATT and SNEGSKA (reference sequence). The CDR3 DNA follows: TGCAGTGCTAGTTTGGCGGGAGTAGGAAGGGTCGAGCAGTACTTC. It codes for CSASLAGVGRVEQYF.

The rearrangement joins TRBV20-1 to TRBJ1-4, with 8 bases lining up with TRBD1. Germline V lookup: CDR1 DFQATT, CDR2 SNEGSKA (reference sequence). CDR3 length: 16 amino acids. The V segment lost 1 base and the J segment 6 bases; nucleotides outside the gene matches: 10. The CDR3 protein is CSARVRTGLAYEKLFF. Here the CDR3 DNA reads TGCAGTGCTAGAGTCCGGACAGGGCTGGCGTATGAAAAACTGTTTTTT.

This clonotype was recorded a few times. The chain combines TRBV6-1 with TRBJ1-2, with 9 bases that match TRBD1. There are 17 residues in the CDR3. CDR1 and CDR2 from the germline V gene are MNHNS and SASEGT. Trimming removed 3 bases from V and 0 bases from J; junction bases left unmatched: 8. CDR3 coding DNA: TGTGCCAGCAGTGAGGGACAGGGCCGACTAGCTAACTATGGCTACACCTTC. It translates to CASSEGQGRLANYGYTF.

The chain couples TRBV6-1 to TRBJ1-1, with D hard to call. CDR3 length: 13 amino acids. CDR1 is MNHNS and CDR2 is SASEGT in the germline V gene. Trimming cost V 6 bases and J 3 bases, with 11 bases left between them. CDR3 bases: TGTGCCAGCAGCCAACGGAGGTACACTGAAGCTTTCTTT. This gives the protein CASSQRRYTEAFF.

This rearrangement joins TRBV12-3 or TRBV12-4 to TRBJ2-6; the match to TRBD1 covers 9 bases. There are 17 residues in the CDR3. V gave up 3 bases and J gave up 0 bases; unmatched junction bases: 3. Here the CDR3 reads CASSLDRGGSGANVLTF. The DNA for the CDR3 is TGTGCCAGCAGTTTGGACAGGGGCGGCTCTGGGGCCAACGTCCTGACTTTC.

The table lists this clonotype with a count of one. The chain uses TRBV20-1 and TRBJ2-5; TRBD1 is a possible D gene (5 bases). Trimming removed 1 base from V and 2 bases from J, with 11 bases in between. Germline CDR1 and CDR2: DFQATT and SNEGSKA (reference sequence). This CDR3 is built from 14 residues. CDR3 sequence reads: CSARARRQQETQYF. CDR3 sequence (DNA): TGCAGTGCTAGAGCCAGGAGACAGCAAGAGACCCAGTACTTC.

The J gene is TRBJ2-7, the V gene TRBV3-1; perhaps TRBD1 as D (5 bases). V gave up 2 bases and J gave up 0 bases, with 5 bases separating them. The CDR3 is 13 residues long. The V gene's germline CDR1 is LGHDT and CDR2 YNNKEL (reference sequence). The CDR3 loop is CASSQQGSYEQYF. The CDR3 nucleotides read TGTGCCAGCAGCCAACAGGGCTCCTACGAGCAGTACTTC.

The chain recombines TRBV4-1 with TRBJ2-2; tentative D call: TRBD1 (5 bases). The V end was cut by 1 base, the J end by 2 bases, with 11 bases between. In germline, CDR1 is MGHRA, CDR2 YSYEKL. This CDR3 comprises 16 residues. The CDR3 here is CASSQVGRGNTGELFF. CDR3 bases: TGCGCCAGCAGCCAAGTCGGAAGGGGCAACACCGGGGAGCTGTTTTTT.

CDR3 in DNA: TGTGCCAGCAGTTTCAGCGGGAGGGCCTCTTACGAGCAGTACTTC. This codes for CASSFSGRASYEQYF. This chain connects TRBV28 to TRBJ2-7, with 10 positions matching TRBD2. Germline-derived CDR1 and CDR2 are MDHEN and SYDVKM. J gave up 4 bases and V 3 bases, and 6 bases lay outside the gene matches. CDR3 size: 15 residues.

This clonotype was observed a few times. For the CDR3, the DNA is TGTGCCACCAGTTCTGGGGGGGGTTTAGGGGACCAGCCCCAGCATTTT. As protein: CATSSGGGLGDQPQHF. J is TRBJ1-5 and V is TRBV24-1; D perhaps matches TRBD1 (5 bases). Germline V gene sequence: CDR1 KGHDR, CDR2 SFDVKD. This CDR3 is 16 amino acids long. The V gene lost 6 bases and the J gene lost 7 bases, with 21 bases spanning the gap.

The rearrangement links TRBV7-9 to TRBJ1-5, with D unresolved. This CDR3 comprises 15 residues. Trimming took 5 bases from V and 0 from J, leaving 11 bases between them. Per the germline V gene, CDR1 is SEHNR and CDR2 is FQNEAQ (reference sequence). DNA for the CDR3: TGTGCCAGCAGCCCTGGGCTGAATAGCAATCAGCCCCAGCATTTT. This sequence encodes CASSPGLNSNQPQHF.

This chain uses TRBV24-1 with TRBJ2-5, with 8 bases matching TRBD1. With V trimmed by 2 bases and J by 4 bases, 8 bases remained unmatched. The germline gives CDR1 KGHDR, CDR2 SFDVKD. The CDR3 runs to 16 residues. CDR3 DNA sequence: TGTGCCACCAGTGATTCGACCACAGGGGGAAGAGAGACCCAGTACTTC. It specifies CATSDSTTGGRETQYF.

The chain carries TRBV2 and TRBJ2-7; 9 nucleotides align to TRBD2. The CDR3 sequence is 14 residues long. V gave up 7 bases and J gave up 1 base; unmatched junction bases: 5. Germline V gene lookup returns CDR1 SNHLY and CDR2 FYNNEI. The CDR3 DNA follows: TGTGCCAGCAATCAGCGGGAGGCATCCTACGAGCAGTACTTC. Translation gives CASNQREASYEQYF.

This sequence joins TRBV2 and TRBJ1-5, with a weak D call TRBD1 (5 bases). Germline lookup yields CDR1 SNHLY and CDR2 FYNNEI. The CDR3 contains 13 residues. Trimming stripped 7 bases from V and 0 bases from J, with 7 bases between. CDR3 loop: CASNGGSNQPQHF. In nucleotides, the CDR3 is TGTGCCAGCAATGGGGGTAGCAATCAGCCCCAGCATTTT.

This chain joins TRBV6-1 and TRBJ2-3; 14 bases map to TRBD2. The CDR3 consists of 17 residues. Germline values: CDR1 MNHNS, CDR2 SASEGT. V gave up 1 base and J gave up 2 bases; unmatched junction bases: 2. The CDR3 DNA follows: TGTGCCAGCAGTGAAGGACTAGCGGGAGGGCCCACAGATACGCAGTATTTT. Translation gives CASSEGLAGGPTDTQYF.

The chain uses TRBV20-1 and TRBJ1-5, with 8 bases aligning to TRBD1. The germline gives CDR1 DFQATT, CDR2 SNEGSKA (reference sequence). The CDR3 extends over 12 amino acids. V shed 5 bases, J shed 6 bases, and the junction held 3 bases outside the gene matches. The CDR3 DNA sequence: TGCAGTGCTGGACAGGGAACTCAGCCCCAGCATTTT. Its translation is CSAGQGTQPQHF.

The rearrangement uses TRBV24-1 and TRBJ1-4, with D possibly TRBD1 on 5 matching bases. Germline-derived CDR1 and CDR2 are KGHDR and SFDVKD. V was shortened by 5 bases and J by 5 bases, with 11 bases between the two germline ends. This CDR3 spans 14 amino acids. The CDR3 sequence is CATSVAGPNEKLFF. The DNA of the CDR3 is TGTGCCACCAGTGTTGCAGGGCCAAATGAAAAACTGTTTTTT.